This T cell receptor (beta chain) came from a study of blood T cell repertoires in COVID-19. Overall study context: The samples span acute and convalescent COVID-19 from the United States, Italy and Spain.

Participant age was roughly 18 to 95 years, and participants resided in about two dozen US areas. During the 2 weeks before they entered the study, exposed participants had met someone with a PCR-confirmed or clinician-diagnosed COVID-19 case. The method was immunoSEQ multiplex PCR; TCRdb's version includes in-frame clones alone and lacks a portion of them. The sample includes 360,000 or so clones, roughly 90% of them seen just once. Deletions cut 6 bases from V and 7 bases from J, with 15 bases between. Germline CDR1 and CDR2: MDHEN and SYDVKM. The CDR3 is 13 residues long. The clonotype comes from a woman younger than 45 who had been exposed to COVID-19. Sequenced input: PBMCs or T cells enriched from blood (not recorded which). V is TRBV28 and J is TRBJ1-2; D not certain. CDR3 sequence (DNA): TGTGCCAGCAGCCCCACCCTAGATTCTGGCTACACCTTC. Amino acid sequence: CASSPTLDSGYTF.